This T cell receptor (beta chain) emerged from a study of T cell repertoires in cytomegalovirus infection. Turning to the study itself: Alongside well-studied HLA-B-restricted CMV epitopes, recently identified HLA-C-restricted CMV epitopes were also used. Both a matching HLA type and CMV infection were indicated by public TCR beta signatures.

TCRdb fed the reads into MiXCR, producing one record per CDR3 protein. This sample has some 920,000 distinct CDR3 sequences; approximately 32% occur once, and the top ten carry about an eighth. There are 15 residues in the CDR3. CDR1 and CDR2 (germline): SGHDN, FVKESK. Trimming cost V 2 bases and J 1 base, with 9 bases left between them. A word on this clonotype: Antigen: not known.

The starting material was cultured CD8+ T cells from PBMCs, obtained from culture after CMV antigen stimulation. This rearrangement joins TRBV14 to TRBJ2-1; D remains ambiguous. This TCR derives from a human donor in good health (CMV status not recorded). Some clones in this sample may be carry-over from other donors' samples. CDR3 loop: CASSQIFGSYNEQFF. In nucleotides, the CDR3 is TGTGCCAGCAGCCAAATTTTCGGGTCCTACAATGAGCAGTTCTTC.